This T cell receptor beta chain was captured in a study of response to subunit inactivated influenza vaccine. Ten or more counts support this clonotype. Each CDR3 protein gets one entry after TCRdb re-called the RT-PCR reads with MiXCR. The repertoire includes about 800,000 distinct CDR3 sequences, 21% of them detected once, and about 10% sits in the top ten. V shed 0 bases, J shed 7 bases, and the junction held 5 bases outside the gene matches. Germline CDR1 and CDR2: DFQATT and SNEGSKA (reference sequence). The length of the CDR3 is 13 residues. The receptor comes from a man aged 50 to 59 who received an inactivated influenza vaccine. Sequencing used PBMCs from blood, obtained 4 to 6 days after vaccination. The chain employs TRBV20-1 and TRBJ2-5; 7 bases match TRBD2. The DNA of the CDR3 is TGCAGTGCTAGAGATGAGCGGGGCCGGACCCAGTACTTC. This codes for CSARDERGRTQYF.